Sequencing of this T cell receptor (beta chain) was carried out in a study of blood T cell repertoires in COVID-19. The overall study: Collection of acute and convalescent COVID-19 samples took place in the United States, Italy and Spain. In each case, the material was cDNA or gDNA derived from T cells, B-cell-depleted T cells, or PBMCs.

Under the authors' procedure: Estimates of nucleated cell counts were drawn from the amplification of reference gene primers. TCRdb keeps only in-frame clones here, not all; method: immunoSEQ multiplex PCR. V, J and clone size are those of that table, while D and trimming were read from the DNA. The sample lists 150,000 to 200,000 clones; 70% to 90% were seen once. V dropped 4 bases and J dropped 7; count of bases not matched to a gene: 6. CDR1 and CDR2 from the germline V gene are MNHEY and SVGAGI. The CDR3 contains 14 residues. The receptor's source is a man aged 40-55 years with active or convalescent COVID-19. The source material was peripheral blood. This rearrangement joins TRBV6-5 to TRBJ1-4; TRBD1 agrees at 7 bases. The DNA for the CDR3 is TGTGCCAGCAGTTCACAGGGGCCGCTTGAAAAACTGTTTTTT. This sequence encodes CASSSQGPLEKLFF.